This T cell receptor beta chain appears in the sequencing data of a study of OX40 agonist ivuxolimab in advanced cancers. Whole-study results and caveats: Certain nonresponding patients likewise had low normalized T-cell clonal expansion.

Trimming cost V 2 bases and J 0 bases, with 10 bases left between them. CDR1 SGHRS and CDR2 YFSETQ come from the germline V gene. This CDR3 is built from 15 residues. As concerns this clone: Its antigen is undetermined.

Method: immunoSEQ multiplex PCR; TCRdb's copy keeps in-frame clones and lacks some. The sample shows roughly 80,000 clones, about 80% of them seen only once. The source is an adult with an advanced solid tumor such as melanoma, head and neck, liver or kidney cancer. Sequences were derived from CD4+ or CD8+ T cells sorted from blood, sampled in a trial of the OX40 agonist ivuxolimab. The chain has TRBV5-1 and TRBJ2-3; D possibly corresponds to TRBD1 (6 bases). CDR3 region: CASSLQGTSTDTQYF. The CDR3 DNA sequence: TGCGCCAGCAGCTTACAGGGTACTAGCACAGATACGCAGTATTTT.